These 6 T cell receptor beta chains share one sample of origin, sequenced in a study of OX40 agonist ivuxolimab in advanced cancers. Libraries were prepared by immunoSEQ multiplex PCR; TCRdb keeps only in-frame clonotypes and omits some of them. Of tens of thousands of clones in the sample, roughly nine tenths are singletons; the top ten hold around 2.8%. This specimen was CD4+ or CD8+ T cells sorted from blood, taken in a trial of the OX40 agonist ivuxolimab. These TCRs come from an adult with an advanced solid tumor such as melanoma, head and neck, liver or kidney cancer.

This clone has just a few counts. The chain combines TRBV5-1 with TRBJ1-1; 7 bases match TRBD1. The germline gives CDR1 SGHRS, CDR2 YFSETQ. J lost 1 base, V lost 5 bases, and 8 bases had no gene match. There are 15 residues in the CDR3. CDR3 residues: CASSPSGTENTEAFF. The CDR3 region has the DNA TGCGCCAGCAGTCCCTCCGGGACAGAGAACACTGAAGCTTTCTTT.

The rearrangement joins TRBV4-1 to TRBJ2-5; 9 nucleotides match TRBD1. The CDR3 extends over 17 amino acids. Germline V gene data show CDR1 as MGHRA and CDR2 as YSYEKL. V lost 0 bases to trimming and J lost 4 bases; unmatched junction nucleotides: 9. The CDR3 coding sequence is TGCGCCAGCAGCCAAGATGGAAACAGGGGGCCAGGAGAGACCCAGTACTTC. It is translated as CASSQDGNRGPGETQYF.

The rearrangement links TRBV10-3 to TRBJ1-2; D is undetermined. CDR1 ENHRY and CDR2 SYGVKD come from the germline V gene. V lost 2 bases and J lost 5, with 6 bases in between. The CDR3 spans 12 residues. The CDR3 here is CAISETVYGYTF. As DNA, the CDR3 is TGTGCCATCAGTGAGACTGTTTATGGCTACACCTTC.

The chain joins TRBV5-1 to TRBJ2-7; perhaps TRBD2 as D (6 bases). The germline V gene encodes CDR1 SGHRS and CDR2 YFSETQ. The CDR3 is made up of 14 amino acids. The germline V and J ends were trimmed by 0 bases and 0 bases, with 7 bases remaining between them. CDR3 region: CASSLDGSSYEQYF. DNA for the CDR3: TGCGCCAGCAGCTTGGACGGGAGCTCCTACGAGCAGTACTTC.

This chain links TRBV19 with TRBJ2-3, with 8 bases fitting TRBD2. The J segment lost 3 bases and the V segment lost 7 bases, leaving 15 bases of the junction unmatched. Germline CDR1 LNHDA, CDR2 SQIVND (reference sequence). This CDR3 spans 17 amino acids. Written as DNA, the CDR3 is TGTGCCAGTACCCCGCCCCTGGTAGCGGGGCAGACAGATACGCAGTATTTT. Translated: CASTPPLVAGQTDTQYF.

This clone has only one observation. The chain links TRBV28 to TRBJ2-2; the match to TRBD2 covers 9 bases. The trim removed 3 bases at V and 5 bases at J, leaving 4 bases unmatched. CDR3 length: 15 residues. Germline V gene data show CDR1 as MDHEN and CDR2 as SYDVKM. The CDR3 DNA is TGTGCCAGCAGTTTTAGCGGGAGAATAACCGGGGAGCTGTTTTTT. Its protein is CASSFSGRITGELFF.